This T cell receptor beta chain was identified in a study of T cell clones after liver transplantation. At the level of the study: Post-transplant blood was tracked for graft-donor-reactive T cell clones identified in a pre-transplant mixed lymphocyte reaction. Blood was drawn pre-transplant, before withdrawal, and after full or failed withdrawal. Findings and limits, study-wide: Compared with third party-reactive sequences, donor-reactive ones declined more, independent of withdrawal success. The donor-reactive repertoire was only partly measurable in a couple of subjects, lacking donor cells.

This table comes from immunoSEQ multiplex PCR, and its TCRdb copy is limited to in-frame clones, with some not included. This repertoire shows 75,000 to 100,000 clones, about 82% found once; its top ten account for approximately 0.45%. This clone was seen just once. Its antigen is not known. The V end was cut by 4 bases, the J end by 11 bases, with 18 bases between. Germline V gene sequence: CDR1 KGHSH, CDR2 LQKENI. This CDR3 spans 15 amino acids. The sample here was CD4+ T cells from blood, taken almost 47 months after liver transplant. This TCR was recovered from a human patient who received a liver transplant. Part of the T cell pool may stem from the graft donor. The chain uses TRBV18 and TRBJ2-6; D possibly corresponds to TRBD2 (6 bases). The CDR3 nucleotides read TGTGCCAGCTCACGCGGGGAGCCCCCCCTCCACGTCCTGACTTTC. As protein: CASSRGEPPLHVLTF.